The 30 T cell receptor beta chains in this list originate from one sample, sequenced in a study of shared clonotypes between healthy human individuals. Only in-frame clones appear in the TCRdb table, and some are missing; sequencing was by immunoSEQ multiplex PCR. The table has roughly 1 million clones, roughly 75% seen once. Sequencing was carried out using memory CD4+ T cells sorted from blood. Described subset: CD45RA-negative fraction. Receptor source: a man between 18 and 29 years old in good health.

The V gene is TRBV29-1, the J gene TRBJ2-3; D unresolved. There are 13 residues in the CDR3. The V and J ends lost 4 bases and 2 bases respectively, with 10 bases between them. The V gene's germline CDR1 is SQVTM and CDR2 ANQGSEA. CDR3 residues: CSVAGRHTDTQYF. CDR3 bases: TGCAGCGTTGCCGGACGGCACACAGATACGCAGTATTTT.

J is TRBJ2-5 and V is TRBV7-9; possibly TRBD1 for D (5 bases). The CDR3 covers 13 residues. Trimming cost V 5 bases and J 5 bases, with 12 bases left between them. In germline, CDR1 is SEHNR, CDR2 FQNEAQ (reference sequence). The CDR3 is CASSRRDVETQYF. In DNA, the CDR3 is TGTGCCAGCAGCCGCAGGGATGTGGAGACCCAGTACTTC.

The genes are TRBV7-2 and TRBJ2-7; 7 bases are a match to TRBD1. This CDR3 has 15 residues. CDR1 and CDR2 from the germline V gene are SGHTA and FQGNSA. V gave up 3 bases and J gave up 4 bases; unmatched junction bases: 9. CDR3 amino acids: CASSFEPGQTYEQYF. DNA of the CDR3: TGTGCCAGCAGCTTTGAGCCGGGACAGACTTACGAGCAGTACTTC.

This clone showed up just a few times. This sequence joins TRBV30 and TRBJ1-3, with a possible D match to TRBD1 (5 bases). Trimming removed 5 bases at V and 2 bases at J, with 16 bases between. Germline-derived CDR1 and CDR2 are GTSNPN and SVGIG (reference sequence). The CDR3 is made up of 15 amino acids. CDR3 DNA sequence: TGTGCCTGGTCTGCGGACAACCGGCCTGGAAACACCATATATTTT. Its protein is CAWSADNRPGNTIYF.

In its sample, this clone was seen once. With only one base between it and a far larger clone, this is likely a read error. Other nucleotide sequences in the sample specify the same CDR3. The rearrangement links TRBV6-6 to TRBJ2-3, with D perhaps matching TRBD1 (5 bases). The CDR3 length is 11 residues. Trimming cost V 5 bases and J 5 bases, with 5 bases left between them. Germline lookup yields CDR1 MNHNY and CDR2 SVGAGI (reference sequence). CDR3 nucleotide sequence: TGTGCCAGCAGTAGGGGAGATACGCAGTATTTT. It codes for CASSRGDTQYF.

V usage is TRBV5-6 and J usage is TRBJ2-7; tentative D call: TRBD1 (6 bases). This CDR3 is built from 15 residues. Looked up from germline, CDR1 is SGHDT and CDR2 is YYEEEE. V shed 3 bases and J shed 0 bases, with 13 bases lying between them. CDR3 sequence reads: CASSSAGVLSYEQYF. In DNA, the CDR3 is TGTGCCAGCAGCTCCGCAGGGGTTCTCTCCTACGAGCAGTACTTC.

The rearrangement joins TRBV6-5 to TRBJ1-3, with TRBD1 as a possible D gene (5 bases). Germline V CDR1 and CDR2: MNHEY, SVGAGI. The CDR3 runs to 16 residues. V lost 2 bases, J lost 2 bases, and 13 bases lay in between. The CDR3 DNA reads TGTGCCAGCAGTTACGTGGCAGGGTCCCCTGGAAACACCATATATTTT. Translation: CASSYVAGSPGNTIYF.

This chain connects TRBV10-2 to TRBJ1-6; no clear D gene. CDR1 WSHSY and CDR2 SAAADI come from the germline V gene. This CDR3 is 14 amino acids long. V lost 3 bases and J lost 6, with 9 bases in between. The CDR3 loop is CASSDLDPNSPLHF. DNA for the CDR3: TGCGCCAGCAGTGACCTTGACCCTAATTCACCCCTCCACTTT.

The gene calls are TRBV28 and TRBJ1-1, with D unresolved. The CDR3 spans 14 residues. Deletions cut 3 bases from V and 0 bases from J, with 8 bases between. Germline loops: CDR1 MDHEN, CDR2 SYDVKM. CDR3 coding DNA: TGTGCCAGCAGTTTGGTAGACATGAACACTGAAGCTTTCTTT. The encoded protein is CASSLVDMNTEAFF.

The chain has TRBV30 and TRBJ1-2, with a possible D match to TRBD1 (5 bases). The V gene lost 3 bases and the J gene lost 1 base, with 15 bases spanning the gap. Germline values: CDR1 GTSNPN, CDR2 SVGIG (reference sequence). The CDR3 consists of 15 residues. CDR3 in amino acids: CAWRRGLLDNYGYTF. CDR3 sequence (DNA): TGTGCCTGGAGGAGGGGTCTGCTAGATAACTATGGCTACACCTTC.

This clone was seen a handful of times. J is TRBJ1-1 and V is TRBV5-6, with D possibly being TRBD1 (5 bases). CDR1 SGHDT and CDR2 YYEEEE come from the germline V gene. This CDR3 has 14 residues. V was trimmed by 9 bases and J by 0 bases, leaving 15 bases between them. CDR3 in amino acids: CATNTGTMNTEAFF. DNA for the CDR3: TGTGCCACCAATACCGGGACCATGAACACTGAAGCTTTCTTT.

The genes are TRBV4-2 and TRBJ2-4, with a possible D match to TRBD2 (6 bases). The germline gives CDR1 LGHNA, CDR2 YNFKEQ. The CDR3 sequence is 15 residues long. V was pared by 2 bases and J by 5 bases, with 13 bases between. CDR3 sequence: CASSQKNGGENIQYF. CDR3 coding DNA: TGTGCCAGCAGCCAAAAAAACGGGGGTGAAAACATTCAGTACTTC.

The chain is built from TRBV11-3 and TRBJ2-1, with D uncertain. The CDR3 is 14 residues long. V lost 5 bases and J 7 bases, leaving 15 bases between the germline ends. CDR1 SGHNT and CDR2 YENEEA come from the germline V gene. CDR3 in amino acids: CASSPRTPRNEQFF. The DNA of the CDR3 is TGTGCCAGCAGCCCGAGGACCCCGCGGAATGAGCAGTTCTTC. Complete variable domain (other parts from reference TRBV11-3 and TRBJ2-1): EAGVVQSPRYKIIEKKQPVAFWCNPISGHNTLYWYLQNLGQGPELLIRYENEEAVDDSQLPKDRFSAERLKGVDSTLKIQPAELGDSAVYLCASSPRTPRNEQFFGPGTRLTVL.

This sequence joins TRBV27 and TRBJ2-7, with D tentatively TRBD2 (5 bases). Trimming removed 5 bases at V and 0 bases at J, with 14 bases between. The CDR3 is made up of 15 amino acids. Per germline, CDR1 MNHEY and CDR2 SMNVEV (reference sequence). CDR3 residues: CASSGDRTGSYEQYF. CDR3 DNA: TGTGCCAGCAGTGGTGATCGGACTGGCTCCTACGAGCAGTACTTC.

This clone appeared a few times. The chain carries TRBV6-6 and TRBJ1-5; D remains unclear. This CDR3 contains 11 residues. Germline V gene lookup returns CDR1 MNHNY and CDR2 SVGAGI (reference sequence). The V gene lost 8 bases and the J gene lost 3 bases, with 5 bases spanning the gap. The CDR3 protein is CASGVNQPQHF. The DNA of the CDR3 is TGTGCCAGCGGGGTCAATCAGCCCCAGCATTTT.

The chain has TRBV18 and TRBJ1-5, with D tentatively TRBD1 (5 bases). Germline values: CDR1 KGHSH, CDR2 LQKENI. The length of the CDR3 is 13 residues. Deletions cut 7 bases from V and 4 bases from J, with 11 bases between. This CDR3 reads CASCETANQPQHF. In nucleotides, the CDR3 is TGTGCCAGCTGCGAGACAGCTAATCAGCCCCAGCATTTT.

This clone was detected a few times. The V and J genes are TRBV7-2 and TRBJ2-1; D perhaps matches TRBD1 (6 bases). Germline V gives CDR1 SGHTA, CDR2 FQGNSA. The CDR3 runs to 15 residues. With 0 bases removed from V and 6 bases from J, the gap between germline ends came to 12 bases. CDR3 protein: CASSLAPGQPNEQFF. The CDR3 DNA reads TGTGCCAGCAGCTTAGCGCCAGGACAGCCCAATGAGCAGTTCTTC.

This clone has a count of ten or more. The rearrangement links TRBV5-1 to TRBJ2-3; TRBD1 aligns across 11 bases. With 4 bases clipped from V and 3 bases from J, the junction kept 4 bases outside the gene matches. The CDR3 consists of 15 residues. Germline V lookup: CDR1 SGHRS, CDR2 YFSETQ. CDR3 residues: CASSGQGALTDTQYF. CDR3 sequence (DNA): TGCGCCAGCAGCGGACAGGGGGCGCTAACAGATACGCAGTATTTT.

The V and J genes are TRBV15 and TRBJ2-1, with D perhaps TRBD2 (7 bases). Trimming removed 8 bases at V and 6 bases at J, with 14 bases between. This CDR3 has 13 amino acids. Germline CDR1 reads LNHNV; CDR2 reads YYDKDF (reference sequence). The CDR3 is CATVDGGRNEQFF. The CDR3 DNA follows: TGTGCCACCGTGGACGGGGGGCGCAATGAGCAGTTCTTC. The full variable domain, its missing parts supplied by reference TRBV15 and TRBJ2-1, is DAMVIQNPRYQVTQFGKPVTLSCSQTLNHNVMYWYQQKSSQAPKLLFHYYDKDFNNEADTPDNFQSRRPNTSFCFLDIRSPGLGDTAMYLCATVDGGRNEQFFGPGTRLTVL.

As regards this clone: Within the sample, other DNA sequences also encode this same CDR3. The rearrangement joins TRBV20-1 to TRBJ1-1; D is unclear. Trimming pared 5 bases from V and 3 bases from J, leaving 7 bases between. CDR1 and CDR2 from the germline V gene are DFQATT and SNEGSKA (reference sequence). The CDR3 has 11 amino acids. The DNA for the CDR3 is TGCAGTGCTGACCGGGACACTGAAGCTTTCTTT. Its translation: CSADRDTEAFF.

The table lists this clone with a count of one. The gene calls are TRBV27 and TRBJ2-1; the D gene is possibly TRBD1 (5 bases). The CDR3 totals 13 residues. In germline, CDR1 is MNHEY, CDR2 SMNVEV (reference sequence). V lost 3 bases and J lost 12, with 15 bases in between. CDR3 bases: TGTGCCAGCAGTTTTGGGGCTAGTGGAGCGCAGTTCTTC. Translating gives CASSFGASGAQFF.

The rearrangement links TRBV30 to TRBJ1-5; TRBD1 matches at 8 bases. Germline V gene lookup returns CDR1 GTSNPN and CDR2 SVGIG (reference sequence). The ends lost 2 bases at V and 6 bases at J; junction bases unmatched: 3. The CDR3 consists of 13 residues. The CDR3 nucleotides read TGTGCCTGGAGTTCAGGGGGCGGTCAGCCCCAGCATTTT. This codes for CAWSSGGGQPQHF.

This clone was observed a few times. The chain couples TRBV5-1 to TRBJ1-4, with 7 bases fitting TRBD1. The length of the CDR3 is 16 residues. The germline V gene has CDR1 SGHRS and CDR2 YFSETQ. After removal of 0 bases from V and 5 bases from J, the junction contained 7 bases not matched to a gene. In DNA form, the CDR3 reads TGCGCCAGCAGCTTGGAGGGGGCGCGGATGAATGAAAAACTGTTTTTT. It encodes CASSLEGARMNEKLFF.

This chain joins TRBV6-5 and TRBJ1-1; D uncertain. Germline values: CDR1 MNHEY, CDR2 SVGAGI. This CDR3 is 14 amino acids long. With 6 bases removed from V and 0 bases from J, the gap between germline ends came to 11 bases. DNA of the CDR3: TGTGCCAGCAGAGATGCGAATTTGAACACTGAAGCTTTCTTT. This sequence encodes CASRDANLNTEAFF.

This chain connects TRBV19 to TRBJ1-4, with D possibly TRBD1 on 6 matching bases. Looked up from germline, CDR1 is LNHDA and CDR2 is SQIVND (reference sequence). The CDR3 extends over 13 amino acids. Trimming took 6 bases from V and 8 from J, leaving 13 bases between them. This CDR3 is CASSQGLVEKLFF. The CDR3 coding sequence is TGTGCCAGTAGCCAGGGGCTAGTGGAAAAACTGTTTTTT.

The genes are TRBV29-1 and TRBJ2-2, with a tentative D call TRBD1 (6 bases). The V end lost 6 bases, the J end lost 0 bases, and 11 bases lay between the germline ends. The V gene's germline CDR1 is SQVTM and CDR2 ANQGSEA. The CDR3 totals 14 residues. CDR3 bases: TGCAGCGTATCCGGGACAACGAACACCGGGGAGCTGTTTTTT. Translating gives CSVSGTTNTGELFF.

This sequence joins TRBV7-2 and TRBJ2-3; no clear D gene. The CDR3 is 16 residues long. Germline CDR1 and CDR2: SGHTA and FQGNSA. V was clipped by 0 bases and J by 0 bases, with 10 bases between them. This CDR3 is CASSLALLSSTDTQYF. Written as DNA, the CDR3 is TGTGCCAGCAGCTTAGCGCTACTGTCTAGCACAGATACGCAGTATTTT. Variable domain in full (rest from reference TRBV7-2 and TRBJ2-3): GAGVSQSPSNKVTEKGKDVELRCDPISGHTALYWYRQSLGQGLEFLIYFQGNSAPDKSGLPSDRFSAERTGGSVSTLTIQRTQQEDSAVYLCASSLALLSSTDTQYFGPGTRLTVL.

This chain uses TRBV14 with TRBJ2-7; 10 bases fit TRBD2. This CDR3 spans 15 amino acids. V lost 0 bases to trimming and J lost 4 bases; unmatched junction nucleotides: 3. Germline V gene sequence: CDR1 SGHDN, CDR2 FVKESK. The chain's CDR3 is CASSQDLAGVYEQYF. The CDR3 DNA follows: TGTGCCAGCAGCCAAGATCTAGCGGGAGTTTACGAGCAGTACTTC.

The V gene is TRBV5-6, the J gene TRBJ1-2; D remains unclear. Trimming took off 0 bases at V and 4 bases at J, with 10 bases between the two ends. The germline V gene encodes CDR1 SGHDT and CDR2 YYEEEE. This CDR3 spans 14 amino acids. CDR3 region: CASSLGRISYGYTF. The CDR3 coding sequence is TGTGCCAGCAGCTTGGGGCGGATATCCTATGGCTACACCTTC.

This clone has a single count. The CDR3 loop reads CASSFTGGNEQFF. The CDR3 bases are TGCGCCAGCAGCTTTACAGGGGGCAATGAGCAGTTCTTC. The chain joins TRBV5-1 to TRBJ2-1; 8 bases match TRBD1. This CDR3 is built from 13 residues. J gave up 6 bases and V 2 bases, and 1 base lay outside the gene matches. CDR1 and CDR2 (germline): SGHRS, YFSETQ.